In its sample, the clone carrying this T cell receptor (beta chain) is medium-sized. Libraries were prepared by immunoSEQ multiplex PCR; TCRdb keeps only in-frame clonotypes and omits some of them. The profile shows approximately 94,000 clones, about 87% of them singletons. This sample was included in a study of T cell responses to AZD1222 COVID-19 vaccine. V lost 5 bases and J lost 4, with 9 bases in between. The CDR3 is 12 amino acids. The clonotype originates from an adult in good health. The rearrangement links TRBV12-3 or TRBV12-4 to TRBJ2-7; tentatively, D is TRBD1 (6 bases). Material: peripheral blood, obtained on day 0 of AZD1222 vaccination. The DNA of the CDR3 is TGTGCCAGCAGTACACAGGGATACGAGCAGTACTTC. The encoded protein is CASSTQGYEQYF.